This is a list of T cell receptor beta chains from one sample in a study of neurological immune-mediated disorders. TCRdb itself ran the 5' RACE reads through MiXCR, one entry per CDR3 protein. The sample contains roughly 100,000 distinct CDR3 sequences, approximately 10% of which appear only once. The sequencing sample was made of PBMCs. These receptors were taken from a female donor with HTLV-1-associated myelopathy (HAM/TSP). Both conserved end residues are part of each CDR3. Fields, in order: D gene, V gene, J gene, clone size, CDR3 protein, CDR3 DNA. D genes are given only for firm matches. A clone size is listed for some rows: how often the clone was seen (once, few, many), or a class if it is expanded.

d_gene: TRBD1; v_gene: TRBV20-1; j_gene: TRBJ2-2; abundance: many; CDR3aa: CSAEQGSDGELFF; CDR3nt: TGCAGTGCCGAACAGGGGTCCGACGGGGAGCTGTTTTTT
d_gene: TRBD2; v_gene: TRBV5-1; j_gene: TRBJ2-1; abundance: many; CDR3aa: CASSPTSGGTYNEQFF; CDR3nt: TGCGCCAGCAGCCCTACTAGCGGGGGCACCTACAATGAGCAGTTCTTC
d_gene: TRBD1; v_gene: TRBV20-1; j_gene: TRBJ1-5; abundance: many; CDR3aa: CSAHTGTGYSNQPQHF; CDR3nt: TGCAGTGCTCACACCGGGACAGGGTATAGCAATCAGCCCCAGCATTTT
d_gene: NA; v_gene: TRBV7-7; j_gene: TRBJ1-4; abundance: NA; CDR3aa: CASSPGQYGEKLFF; CDR3nt: TGTGCCAGCAGCCCGGGGCAGTACGGCGAAAAACTGTTTTTT
d_gene: NA; v_gene: TRBV3-1; j_gene: TRBJ1-5; abundance: many; CDR3aa: CASSQGSAGVGNQPQHF; CDR3nt: TGTGCCAGCAGCCAAGGGTCAGCAGGGGTCGGCAATCAGCCCCAGCATTTT
d_gene: TRBD1; v_gene: TRBV6-5; j_gene: TRBJ2-7; abundance: many; CDR3aa: CASSEQGNSYEQYF; CDR3nt: TGTGCCAGCAGTGAACAGGGGAACTCCTACGAGCAGTACTTC
d_gene: NA; v_gene: TRBV4-3; j_gene: TRBJ2-4; abundance: many; CDR3aa: CASSQDTGTIQYF; CDR3nt: TGCGCCAGCAGCCAAGATACAGGGACCATTCAGTACTTC
d_gene: TRBD2; v_gene: TRBV5-1; j_gene: TRBJ2-3; abundance: many; CDR3aa: CASSRLASTDTQYF; CDR3nt: TGCGCCAGCAGCCGACTAGCGAGCACAGATACGCAGTATTTT
d_gene: TRBD2; v_gene: TRBV5-1; j_gene: TRBJ2-3; abundance: many; CDR3aa: CASSLALSGGTDTQYF; CDR3nt: TGCGCCAGCAGCTTGGCCTTGAGCGGGGGCACAGATACGCAGTATTTT
d_gene: TRBD1; v_gene: TRBV6-6; j_gene: TRBJ2-5; abundance: many; CDR3aa: CASSYWDRETQYF; CDR3nt: TGTGCCAGCAGTTATTGGGACAGAGAGACCCAGTACTTC
d_gene: TRBD1; v_gene: TRBV20-1; j_gene: TRBJ2-3; abundance: many; CDR3aa: CSARKTGPDTQYF; CDR3nt: TGCAGTGCTAGAAAGACAGGGCCGGATACGCAGTATTTT
d_gene: NA; v_gene: TRBV29-1; j_gene: TRBJ1-1; abundance: NA; CDR3aa: CSVGGEGAEAFF; CDR3nt: TGCAGCGTTGGGGGAGAGGGAGCTGAAGCTTTCTTT
d_gene: NA; v_gene: TRBV6-6; j_gene: TRBJ2-7; abundance: many; CDR3aa: CASSYSEYEQYF; CDR3nt: TGTGCCAGCAGTTACTCGGAGTACGAGCAGTACTTC
d_gene: TRBD1; v_gene: TRBV20-1; j_gene: TRBJ2-7; abundance: many; CDR3aa: CSAPRDWDRGNEQYF; CDR3nt: TGCAGTGCTCCTAGGGATTGGGACAGGGGCAACGAGCAGTACTTC
d_gene: NA; v_gene: TRBV20-1; j_gene: TRBJ1-1; abundance: many; CDR3aa: CSAREGVREAFF; CDR3nt: TGCAGTGCTAGGGAGGGGGTCCGGGAAGCTTTCTTT
d_gene: NA; v_gene: TRBV5-6; j_gene: TRBJ2-7; abundance: NA; CDR3aa: CASSLAPRQNPYEQYF; CDR3nt: TGTGCCAGCAGCTTGGCCCCGAGACAGAATCCCTACGAGCAGTACTTC
d_gene: TRBD1; v_gene: TRBV5-1; j_gene: TRBJ1-1; abundance: many; CDR3aa: CASSPGGTGSEAFF; CDR3nt: TGCGCCAGCAGCCCCGGAGGGACAGGTTCAGAAGCTTTCTTT
d_gene: TRBD1; v_gene: TRBV7-2; j_gene: TRBJ2-7; abundance: many; CDR3aa: CASSLVGTDYEQYF; CDR3nt: TGTGCCAGCAGCTTAGTTGGGACAGATTACGAGCAGTACTTC
d_gene: NA; v_gene: TRBV7-2; j_gene: TRBJ2-7; abundance: many; CDR3aa: CASSLESGVVYEQYF; CDR3nt: TGTGCCAGCAGCTTAGAATCAGGGGTCGTCTACGAGCAGTACTTC
d_gene: TRBD2; v_gene: TRBV12-3/TRBV12-4; j_gene: TRBJ2-1; abundance: many; CDR3aa: CASRYLAGGPSEQFF; CDR3nt: TGTGCCAGCAGATACCTAGCGGGGGGGCCCAGTGAGCAGTTCTTC
d_gene: NA; v_gene: TRBV27; j_gene: TRBJ2-3; abundance: NA; CDR3aa: CASSILTPYYTYTQYF; CDR3nt: TGTGCCAGCAGCATACTCACCCCGTATTACACATATACGCAGTATTTT
d_gene: TRBD1; v_gene: TRBV27; j_gene: TRBJ1-1; abundance: NA; CDR3aa: CANSLGTGGVNTEAFF; CDR3nt: TGTGCCAACAGTTTAGGTACAGGGGGTGTGAACACTGAAGCTTTCTTT
d_gene: TRBD1; v_gene: TRBV20-1; j_gene: TRBJ2-7; abundance: few; CDR3aa: CSAPGQVGYEQYF; CDR3nt: TGCAGTGCTCCCGGACAGGTGGGTTACGAGCAGTACTTC
d_gene: NA; v_gene: TRBV5-1; j_gene: TRBJ2-7; abundance: many; CDR3aa: CASSSGSTWTVSYEQYF; CDR3nt: TGCGCCAGCAGCTCGGGTTCCACTTGGACGGTCTCCTACGAGCAGTACTTC
d_gene: NA; v_gene: TRBV12-5; j_gene: TRBJ1-1; abundance: many; CDR3aa: CASGLLHRHPASNTEAFF; CDR3nt: TGTGCTAGTGGTTTGCTCCATAGGCACCCGGCCTCGAACACTGAAGCTTTCTTT
d_gene: TRBD1; v_gene: TRBV7-9; j_gene: TRBJ2-7; abundance: many; CDR3aa: CASSHLRTGPDEQYF; CDR3nt: TGTGCCAGCAGTCATCTCAGGACAGGGCCCGACGAGCAGTACTTC
d_gene: NA; v_gene: TRBV5-1; j_gene: TRBJ2-3; abundance: many; CDR3aa: CASSLDGAYTDTQYF; CDR3nt: TGCGCCAGCAGCTTGGATGGGGCCTACACAGATACGCAGTATTTT
d_gene: NA; v_gene: TRBV20-1; j_gene: TRBJ2-7; abundance: many; CDR3aa: CSASHRESYEQYF; CDR3nt: TGCAGTGCCTCCCACCGGGAATCCTACGAGCAGTACTTC
d_gene: NA; v_gene: TRBV6-6; j_gene: TRBJ2-4; abundance: NA; CDR3aa: CASSYGLERAIQYF; CDR3nt: TGTGCCAGCAGTTACGGACTGGAGAGGGCCATTCAGTACTTC
d_gene: TRBD1; v_gene: TRBV20-1; j_gene: TRBJ1-5; abundance: many; CDR3aa: CSASKGGYNQPQHF; CDR3nt: TGCAGTGCTAGTAAAGGGGGCTACAATCAGCCCCAGCATTTT
d_gene: TRBD1; v_gene: TRBV20-1; j_gene: TRBJ2-5; abundance: many; CDR3aa: CSAFSDRAGETQYF; CDR3nt: TGCAGTGCTTTTTCGGACAGGGCAGGGGAGACCCAGTACTTC
d_gene: TRBD1; v_gene: TRBV6-5; j_gene: TRBJ2-3; abundance: many; CDR3aa: CASSSLVYPGQEADTQYF; CDR3nt: TGTGCCAGCAGTTCTCTGGTGTATCCGGGACAGGAGGCAGATACGCAGTATTTT
d_gene: NA; v_gene: TRBV20-1; j_gene: TRBJ1-2; abundance: many; CDR3aa: CSAKPPGTANYGYTF; CDR3nt: TGCAGTGCTAAGCCCCCCGGGACTGCGAACTATGGCTACACCTTC
d_gene: TRBD2; v_gene: TRBV20-1; j_gene: TRBJ2-1; abundance: many; CDR3aa: CSARDPSGGGSYNEQFF; CDR3nt: TGCAGTGCTAGAGATCCTAGCGGGGGGGGGTCCTACAATGAGCAGTTCTTC
d_gene: NA; v_gene: TRBV7-6; j_gene: TRBJ2-1; abundance: many; CDR3aa: CASSLASPFGGASSYNEQFF; CDR3nt: TGTGCCAGCAGCTTAGCGAGCCCCTTTGGCGGGGCAAGCTCCTACAATGAGCAGTTCTTC
d_gene: NA; v_gene: TRBV5-1; j_gene: TRBJ2-7; abundance: NA; CDR3aa: CASSTWDMSSYEQYF; CDR3nt: TGCGCCAGCAGCACCTGGGACATGAGCTCCTACGAGCAGTACTTC
d_gene: NA; v_gene: TRBV9; j_gene: TRBJ2-3; abundance: many; CDR3aa: CASSGSNTDTQYF; CDR3nt: TGTGCCAGCAGCGGGAGTAACACAGATACGCAGTATTTT
d_gene: NA; v_gene: TRBV12-3/TRBV12-4; j_gene: TRBJ2-6; abundance: many; CDR3aa: CASRRGYFYSGANVLTF; CDR3nt: TGTGCCAGCAGGAGAGGTTACTTCTACTCTGGGGCCAACGTCCTGACTTTC
d_gene: NA; v_gene: TRBV5-6; j_gene: TRBJ1-1; abundance: many; CDR3aa: CASSAGAWGVGTEAFF; CDR3nt: TGTGCCAGCAGCGCAGGGGCATGGGGTGTGGGCACTGAAGCTTTCTTT
d_gene: NA; v_gene: TRBV5-4; j_gene: TRBJ1-1; abundance: many; CDR3aa: CASSLGGLNTEAFF; CDR3nt: TGTGCCAGCAGCTTGGGGGGCTTGAACACTGAAGCTTTCTTT
d_gene: NA; v_gene: TRBV28; j_gene: TRBJ1-5; abundance: NA; CDR3aa: CARRRQINQPQHF; CDR3nt: TGTGCCAGAAGGAGACAGATAAATCAGCCACAGCATTTT
d_gene: NA; v_gene: TRBV20-1; j_gene: TRBJ2-1; abundance: many; CDR3aa: CSARGDGPGARNEQFF; CDR3nt: TGCAGTGCTAGAGGAGATGGACCAGGGGCGCGGAATGAGCAGTTCTTC
d_gene: NA; v_gene: TRBV6-6; j_gene: TRBJ1-3; abundance: many; CDR3aa: CASLKRQAPENTIYF; CDR3nt: TGTGCCAGCTTAAAAAGGCAGGCCCCGGAAAACACCATATATTTT
d_gene: TRBD1; v_gene: TRBV20-1; j_gene: TRBJ1-6; abundance: many; CDR3aa: CSARGTGTDTSPLHF; CDR3nt: TGCAGTGCTAGAGGGACCGGGACAGACACTTCACCCCTCCACTTT
d_gene: NA; v_gene: TRBV5-1; j_gene: TRBJ2-2; abundance: many; CDR3aa: CASSWGAGELFF; CDR3nt: TGCGCCAGCAGCTGGGGGGCCGGGGAGCTGTTTTTT
d_gene: NA; v_gene: TRBV5-1; j_gene: TRBJ2-3; abundance: many; CDR3aa: CASSLQDNLGSTQYF; CDR3nt: TGCGCCAGCAGCCTTCAAGACAATCTTGGGAGCACGCAGTATTTT
d_gene: TRBD2; v_gene: TRBV27; j_gene: TRBJ2-5; abundance: many; CDR3aa: CASSLSIPGTSGGGMETQYF; CDR3nt: TGTGCCAGCAGTTTATCGATTCCCGGGACTAGCGGGGGAGGGATGGAGACCCAGTACTTC
d_gene: TRBD1; v_gene: TRBV20-1; j_gene: TRBJ1-6; abundance: many; CDR3aa: CSATRQGRVYNSPLHF; CDR3nt: TGCAGTGCTACCCGACAGGGCAGGGTTTATAATTCACCCCTCCACTTT
d_gene: NA; v_gene: TRBV20-1; j_gene: TRBJ1-1; abundance: many; CDR3aa: CSARLAGPLTEAFF; CDR3nt: TGCAGTGCTAGATTGGCAGGCCCCCTCACTGAAGCTTTCTTT
d_gene: TRBD1; v_gene: TRBV13; j_gene: TRBJ2-1; abundance: NA; CDR3aa: CASSSRQGFEQLF; CDR3nt: TGTGCCAGCAGCTCTAGACAGGGCTTCGAGCAGTTATTC
d_gene: TRBD1; v_gene: TRBV20-1; j_gene: TRBJ1-2; abundance: many; CDR3aa: CSARADRGRPNYGYTF; CDR3nt: TGCAGTGCTAGAGCGGACAGGGGGAGACCTAACTATGGCTACACCTTC
d_gene: TRBD1; v_gene: TRBV9; j_gene: TRBJ2-2; abundance: many; CDR3aa: CASSPGTGSTGELFF; CDR3nt: TGTGCCAGCAGCCCTGGGACAGGTTCCACCGGGGAGCTGTTTTTT